This TCR beta chain originates from a study of human T cells and chemical hapten exposure. Study-wide findings and caveats: The number of TCRs over 1 in 1000 frequency stayed unchanged after DPC. Expanded TCRs grouped into significantly more large CDR3 similarity clusters than controls produced.

In regard to this clonotype: Its antigen remains unknown.

Sample time point: patch test 3, about 24 weeks after DPC sensitization. The treatment here: therapeutic diphenylcyclopropenone sensitization with weekly scalp DPC. TCRdb reprocessed the RACE reads with MiXCR, giving one entry per CDR3 protein. The sample has approximately 160,000 distinct CDR3 sequences, about 30% seen once; the top ten hold 2.1%. The germline gives CDR1 DFQATT, CDR2 SNEGSKA (reference sequence). V gave up 5 bases and J gave up 5 bases; unmatched junction bases: 14. The CDR3 has 16 residues. Sequenced here: whole blood, sampled in connection with sensitization to the hapten diphenylcyclopropenone (DPC). This clonotype was obtained from a woman between 18 and 29 years old with alopecia areata. Some clones in this sample may be carry-over from other donors' samples. The rearrangement uses TRBV20-1 and TRBJ1-5; 8 bases are a match to TRBD1. CDR3 sequence: CSAATGVQWKYQPQHF. The DNA of the CDR3 is TGCAGTGCTGCGACAGGGGTCCAGTGGAAATATCAGCCCCAGCATTTT.